The 9 T cell receptor beta chains below come from one sample, sequenced in a study of blood T cell repertoires in COVID-19. The data were produced by immunoSEQ multiplex PCR, yet TCRdb's version contains in-frame clones alone and is incomplete. The table shows roughly 160,000 clones, with approximately 90% occurring only once. The specimen was peripheral blood. Receptors originate from a woman aged 60-75 years who had recovered from COVID-19.

This clone was recorded once. V gene TRBV4-3 combines with J gene TRBJ2-7; 7 bases align to TRBD1. The CDR3 contains 15 residues. Germline assignment: CDR1 LGHNA and CDR2 YSLEER. V lost 1 base and J lost 4; bases outside the gene matches: 7. This CDR3 is CASSQGAGTAYEQYF. The CDR3 coding sequence is TGCGCCAGCAGCCAAGGGGCCGGGACAGCTTACGAGCAGTACTTC.

This CDR3 is CASSPQEGMNTEAFF. In DNA form, the CDR3 reads TGTGCCAGCAGCCCCCAGGAGGGCATGAACACTGAAGCTTTCTTT. This chain links TRBV9 with TRBJ1-1, with no clear D. The CDR3 extends over 15 amino acids. V was cut by 4 bases and J by 0 bases, with 13 bases left in between. Germline CDR1 SGDLS, CDR2 YYNGEE.

This chain joins TRBV7-9 and TRBJ2-7, with D possibly TRBD2 on 7 matching bases. The CDR3 spans 13 residues. CDR1 and CDR2 from the germline V gene are SEHNR and FQNEAQ (reference sequence). Deletions cut 4 bases from V and 8 bases from J, with 15 bases between. Written as DNA, the CDR3 is TGTGCCAGCAGCTACAAGGGGGGGCAACAGCAGTACTTC. This encodes CASSYKGGQQQYF. Supplemented by reference TRBV7-9 and TRBJ2-7, the full variable domain reads DTGVSQNPRHKITKRGQNVTFRCDPISEHNRLYWYRQTLGQGPEFLTYFQNEAQLEKSRLLSDRFSAERPKGSFSTLEIQRTEQGDSAMYLCASSYKGGQQQYFGPGTRLTVT.

The CDR3 sequence: CATSRDQRGGGTQYF. DNA of the CDR3: TGTGCCACCAGCAGAGATCAGCGGGGGGGTGGAACGCAGTATTTT. The rearrangement links TRBV15 to TRBJ2-3; TRBD2 matches 10 bases. Germline CDR1 and CDR2: LNHNV and YYDKDF (reference sequence). V trimming: 0 bases; J trimming: 9 bases; junction bases outside the gene matches: 6. CDR3 length: 15 residues. Full variable domain (rest looked up from reference TRBV15 and TRBJ2-3): DAMVIQNPRYQVTQFGKPVTLSCSQTLNHNVMYWYQQKSSQAPKLLFHYYDKDFNNEADTPDNFQSRRPNTSFCFLDIRSPGLGDTAMYLCATSRDQRGGGTQYFGPGTRLTVL.

This clone has a single count. The chain is built from TRBV3-1 (or the pseudogene TRBV3-2) and TRBJ2-1; D is possibly TRBD1 (5 bases). The germline V gene encodes CDR1 LGHDT and CDR2 YNNKEL (reference sequence). CDR3 length: 15 residues. Trimming took 2 bases from V and 3 from J, leaving 11 bases between them. CDR3 sequence: CASSQPGINYNEQFF. The CDR3 bases are TGTGCCAGCAGCCAACCAGGGATCAACTACAATGAGCAGTTCTTC.

The chain combines TRBV5-1 with TRBJ2-1, with 8 bases fitting TRBD1. V was clipped by 4 bases and J by 3 bases; unmatched bases: 6. Germline V CDR1 and CDR2: SGHRS, YFSETQ. CDR3 size: 15 residues. The CDR3 bases are TGCGCCAGCAGCAACACAGGGGGGCTCTACAATGAGCAGTTCTTC. Protein sequence: CASSNTGGLYNEQFF.

J is TRBJ2-3 and V is TRBV7-2; no firm D call. Trimming took 5 bases from V and 8 from J, leaving 14 bases between them. Germline loops: CDR1 SGHTA, CDR2 FQGNSA. The CDR3 is 13 residues long. CDR3 DNA sequence: TGTGCCAGCAGCCCTTTGGTCCCCAGTACGCAGTATTTT. Protein: CASSPLVPSTQYF.

The genes are TRBV28 and TRBJ1-6; D not resolved. Per the germline V gene, CDR1 is MDHEN and CDR2 is SYDVKM. V was pared by 9 bases and J by 0 bases, with 9 bases between. The CDR3 runs 14 residues. The CDR3: CASHLSSYNSPLHF. As DNA, the CDR3 is TGTGCCAGTCACCTGAGCTCCTATAATTCACCCCTCCACTTT.

This sequence joins TRBV4-1 and TRBJ1-2, with a tentative D call TRBD1 (6 bases). Trimming took off 0 bases at V and 2 bases at J, with 13 bases between the two ends. From germline, CDR1 is MGHRA and CDR2 YSYEKL. The CDR3 is 16 residues long. Here the CDR3 DNA reads TGCGCCAGCAGCCAAGAAGGACAGCTAGGAAACTATGGCTACACCTTC. Amino acid sequence: CASSQEGQLGNYGYTF.